These 13 T cell receptor beta chains were sequenced from one sample in a study of beta chain features in type 1 diabetes. Study-wide results and limits: Type 1 diabetes patients had moderately but significantly shorter TCRB CDR3s in all four CD4+ subsets.

cDNA synthesis used the whole RNA isolate, giving expressed TCRB sequences. Assay used: immunoSEQ multiplex PCR; TCRdb lists only in-frame clones, some missing. This table has over 650,000 clones, more than 13% appearing once. Antigen specificity for these receptors is unknown. Material: naive CD4+ T cells from blood. These receptors were obtained from a man aged 18 to 30 with type 1 diabetes.

The genes are TRBV20-1 and TRBJ1-2, with D unclear. CDR3 size: 10 residues. Germline CDR1 DFQATT, CDR2 SNEGSKA (reference sequence). Trimming took off 1 base at V and 6 bases at J, with 3 bases between the two ends. CDR3 sequence (DNA): TGCAGTGCTAGAGTGGATGGCTACACCTTC. Translation: CSARVDGYTF.

This clone showed up just a few times. The CDR3 sequence is CASSLAAGRLDTQYF. CDR3 nucleotides: TGTGCCAGCAGCTTAGCGGCAGGGCGGTTAGATACGCAGTATTTT. The genes are TRBV7-2 and TRBJ2-3; a weak D match, TRBD1 (5 bases). The CDR3 extends over 15 amino acids. Germline V gene sequence: CDR1 SGHTA, CDR2 FQGNSA. Deletions cut 0 bases from V and 5 bases from J, with 12 bases between.

The CDR3 region is CASRMGQGAVNTEAFF. The CDR3 nucleotides read TGTGCCAGTAGGATGGGTCAGGGGGCCGTGAACACTGAAGCTTTCTTT. The rearrangement uses TRBV19 and TRBJ1-1; TRBD1 matches 8 bases. V was pared by 6 bases and J by 0 bases, with 9 bases of the junction left unmatched. Germline CDR1 and CDR2: LNHDA and SQIVND (reference sequence). The CDR3 consists of 16 residues. Full variable domain (rest looked up from reference TRBV19 and TRBJ1-1): DGGITQSPKYLFRKEGQNVTLSCEQNLNHDAMYWYRQDPGQGLRLIYYSQIVNDFQKGDIAEGYSVSREKKESFPLTVTSAQKNPTAFYLCASRMGQGAVNTEAFFGQGTRLTVV.

This clone was found a few times. The rearrangement uses TRBV4-2 and TRBJ2-7; no clear D gene. The CDR3 extends over 15 amino acids. CDR1 and CDR2 from the germline V gene are LGHNA and YNFKEQ. Trimming took 1 base from V and 2 from J, leaving 12 bases between them. This CDR3 reads CASSQGNAAAYEQYF. Here the CDR3 DNA reads TGTGCCAGCAGCCAAGGTAACGCAGCAGCCTACGAGCAGTACTTC.

This clone was detected a few times. The chain has TRBV5-1 and TRBJ2-4, with D perhaps matching TRBD1 (6 bases). V lost 1 base, J lost 7 bases, and 9 bases lay in between. The germline CDR1 and CDR2 sequences are SGHRS and YFSETQ. This CDR3 region has 13 residues. The CDR3 protein is CASSLLRGNIQYF. CDR3 in DNA: TGCGCCAGCAGCTTGCTCAGGGGTAACATTCAGTACTTC.

This clone has only a few counts. The chain combines TRBV10-3 with TRBJ2-5; TRBD1 aligns across 8 bases. The V gene's germline CDR1 is ENHRY and CDR2 SYGVKD. V lost 10 bases to trimming and J lost 2 bases; unmatched junction nucleotides: 6. The CDR3 length is 13 residues. CDR3 amino acids: CATAQGAQETQYF. The CDR3, as DNA: TGTGCCACCGCGCAGGGGGCACAAGAGACCCAGTACTTC.

This clone was picked up a small number of times. The chain recombines TRBV18 with TRBJ2-7; D gene unclear. The V end was cut by 6 bases, the J end by 2 bases, with 11 bases between. Germline V gene lookup returns CDR1 KGHSH and CDR2 LQKENI. This CDR3 has 13 amino acids. The CDR3: CASSRAGTYEQYF. The DNA of the CDR3 is TGTGCCAGCTCTAGGGCAGGAACCTACGAGCAGTACTTC.

The chain is built from TRBV9 and TRBJ1-1; D uncertain. Trimming shortened V by 4 bases and J by 4 bases, and 14 bases separated the two germline ends. CDR1 and CDR2 from the germline V gene are SGDLS and YYNGEE. The CDR3 has 14 amino acids. Here the CDR3 reads CASSPQMRGTEAFF. The CDR3 nucleotides are TGTGCCAGCAGCCCCCAGATGCGGGGCACTGAAGCTTTCTTT. Full variable domain (rest looked up from reference TRBV9 and TRBJ1-1): DSGVTQTPKHLITATGQRVTLRCSPRSGDLSVYWYQQSLDQGLQFLIQYYNGEERAKGNILERFSAQQFPDLHSELNLSSLELGDSALYFCASSPQMRGTEAFFGQGTRLTVV.

This clone has more than one count but fewer than ten. The rearrangement joins TRBV6-6 to TRBJ2-2; D not resolved. This CDR3 has 15 residues. Trimming left V 7 bases short and J 1 base short, with 13 bases between. From germline, CDR1 is MNHNY and CDR2 SVGAGI (reference sequence). The CDR3 protein is CASTGGSGNTGELFF. The CDR3 DNA reads as TGTGCCAGCACCGGCGGATCAGGGAACACCGGGGAGCTGTTTTTT.

Only a few counts were recorded for this clone. The V gene is TRBV7-8, the J gene TRBJ1-2; 9 bases map to TRBD1. Germline CDR1 reads SGHVS; CDR2 reads FQNEAQ. V gave up 5 bases and J gave up 8 bases; unmatched junction bases: 9. This CDR3 region has 14 residues. The CDR3 region has the DNA TGTGCCAGCAGCACCACAGGGGGCGCACAGGGCTACACCTTC. This translates into CASSTTGGAQGYTF.

This chain joins TRBV11-2 and TRBJ2-7, with D possibly being TRBD2 (6 bases). V lost 0 bases, J lost 7 bases, and 7 bases lay in between. This CDR3 is 12 amino acids long. CDR1 is SGHAT and CDR2 is FQNNGV in the germline V gene. This CDR3 reads CASSLDRGEQYF. The DNA of the CDR3 is TGTGCCAGCAGCTTAGATCGGGGGGAGCAGTACTTC.

V and J are TRBV9 and TRBJ2-7; 8 bases match TRBD1. V gave up 0 bases and J gave up 3 bases; unmatched junction bases: 8. Germline lookup yields CDR1 SGDLS and CDR2 YYNGEE. The length of the CDR3 is 16 residues. The CDR3 coding sequence is TGTGCCAGCAGCGTAGGGCCCCAGGGGGCTAGCTACGAGCAGTACTTC. Protein product: CASSVGPQGASYEQYF.

The rearrangement links TRBV5-6 to TRBJ2-6, with D uncertain. This CDR3 has 15 residues. CDR1 and CDR2 (germline): SGHDT, YYEEEE. V shed 5 bases and J shed 0 bases, with 9 bases lying between them. The CDR3 region is CASRPVASGANVLTF. CDR3 nucleotide sequence: TGTGCCAGCAGGCCGGTGGCCTCTGGGGCCAACGTCCTGACTTTC.